The 13 T cell receptor beta chains below all came from one sample that was sequenced in a study of T-cell memory formation after mild COVID-19. TCRdb independently ran MiXCR on the 5' RACE reads; one entry per CDR3 protein. The table has hundreds of thousands of distinct CDR3 sequences, roughly 21% seen once. The specimen sequenced was PBMCs or a T cell subset sorted from them (not recorded which). Source of these receptors: an adult woman who had mild COVID-19 (a few samples of this study predate the infection). Cell type and time point are not known.

The CDR3 spells CSANGRAFYEQYF. As DNA, the CDR3 is TGCAGTGCCAACGGGAGGGCCTTCTACGAGCAGTACTTC. This rearrangement joins TRBV20-1 to TRBJ2-7; 8 nucleotides align to TRBD2. Germline CDR1 is DFQATT and CDR2 is SNEGSKA (reference sequence). The CDR3 extends over 13 amino acids. V was pared by 6 bases and J by 3 bases, with 7 bases of the junction left unmatched.

This clonotype was seen more than once but under ten times. The chain links TRBV4-2 to TRBJ2-7, with 13 bases matching TRBD2. V gave up 3 bases and J gave up 3 bases; unmatched junction bases: 2. Per the germline V gene, CDR1 is LGHNA and CDR2 is YNFKEQ. The CDR3 sequence is 15 residues long. The CDR3 loop reads CASSHRLAGGYEQYF. The CDR3 bases are TGTGCCAGCAGCCACCGACTAGCGGGAGGCTACGAGCAGTACTTC.

This clonotype has just a few counts. The genes are TRBV11-3 and TRBJ1-1, with D possibly matching TRBD1 (5 bases). The CDR3 totals 12 residues. Germline lookup yields CDR1 SGHNT and CDR2 YENEEA. Trimming shortened V by 2 bases and J by 6 bases, and 7 bases separated the two germline ends. The CDR3, as DNA: TGTGCCAGCAGCTTACAGGGTGCTGAAGCTTTCTTT. Translation: CASSLQGAEAFF.

CDR3: CASSQWRAGGYETQYF. DNA of the CDR3: TGTGCCAGCAGTCAATGGCGGGCAGGGGGCTATGAGACCCAGTACTTC. The chain uses TRBV12-3 or TRBV12-4 and TRBJ2-5, with TRBD1 matching over 8 bases. This CDR3 region has 16 residues. V gave up 5 bases and J gave up 5 bases; unmatched junction bases: 13.

The J gene is TRBJ2-1, the V gene TRBV6-5; D gene uncertain. The CDR3 has 17 residues. The germline CDR1 and CDR2 sequences are MNHEY and SVGAGI. V was shortened by 5 bases and J by 0 bases, with 17 bases between the two germline ends. CDR3 coding DNA: TGTGCCAGCAGTCAAACATTGGTGGGCCGCTCCTACAATGAGCAGTTCTTC. Translating gives CASSQTLVGRSYNEQFF.

The chain combines TRBV2 with TRBJ2-5, with D unclear. CDR3 length equals 16 residues. Germline CDR1 is SNHLY and CDR2 is FYNNEI. Trimming left V 4 bases short and J 2 bases short, with 17 bases between. This CDR3 reads CASSVVGYTKQETQYF. Written as DNA, the CDR3 is TGTGCCAGCAGTGTGGTTGGCTATACGAAGCAAGAGACCCAGTACTTC.

This clonotype was seen only a few times. The chain recombines TRBV10-2 with TRBJ1-1; no definite D call. CDR3 length equals 15 residues. Trimming took 6 bases from V and 4 from J, leaving 18 bases between them. Germline V gene data show CDR1 as WSHSY and CDR2 as SAAADI. CDR3 coding DNA: TGCGCCAGCAGCGCAGTAACTTCAGCCGGCACTGAAGCTTTCTTT. It translates to CASSAVTSAGTEAFF.

This clonotype occurred a few times. CDR3 region: CASSSTTGAHPPMNTEAFF. The CDR3 nucleotides are TGTGCCAGCTCATCAACCACAGGGGCGCACCCGCCTATGAACACTGAAGCTTTCTTT. The V gene is TRBV18, the J gene TRBJ1-1; 7 nucleotides line up with TRBD1. The V gene end was trimmed by 5 bases and the J gene end by 0 bases; junction bases not matched to a gene: 18. Germline CDR1 reads KGHSH; CDR2 reads LQKENI. The CDR3 contains 19 residues.

CDR3 sequence: CASSESERNTQYF. The CDR3 bases are TGTGCCAGCAGTGAATCGGAGCGGAATACGCAGTATTTT. The gene calls are TRBV25-1 and TRBJ2-3; tentatively, D is TRBD2 (5 bases). The V gene's germline CDR1 is MGHDK and CDR2 SYGVNS. The CDR3 loop spans 13 amino acids. V was clipped by 1 base and J by 7 bases, with 9 bases between them.

The chain uses TRBV12-3 or TRBV12-4 and TRBJ1-5, with no clear D. The V gene lost 5 bases and the J gene lost 6 bases, with 14 bases spanning the gap. This CDR3 region has 14 residues. The CDR3 DNA reads as TGTGCCAGCAGTCCCCCCCCGACCGGTCAGCCCCAGCATTTT. It translates to CASSPPPTGQPQHF.

This clonotype was detected a few times. The chain combines TRBV24-1 with TRBJ1-1, with D hard to call. CDR3 length equals 15 residues. Between the trimmed V and J ends, which lost 2 bases and 0 bases, there was a span of 9 bases. The germline V gene encodes CDR1 KGHDR and CDR2 SFDVKD. The CDR3 is CATSDSNGLNTEAFF. As DNA, the CDR3 is TGTGCCACCAGTGATTCCAACGGCTTGAACACTGAAGCTTTCTTT.

The V call is TRBV29-1, the J call TRBJ2-7; D perhaps matches TRBD1 (6 bases). V lost 1 base, J lost 2 bases, and 18 bases lay in between. Germline V lookup: CDR1 SQVTM, CDR2 ANQGSEA. This CDR3 region has 16 residues. CDR3 in amino acids: CSVEVPWTANTYEQYF. The CDR3 DNA is TGCAGCGTTGAAGTCCCTTGGACAGCTAACACCTACGAGCAGTACTTC.

This clonotype showed up just a few times. The chain has TRBV15 and TRBJ2-1; 10 positions match TRBD2. The CDR3 length is 17 residues. V trimming: 4 bases; J trimming: 9 bases; junction bases outside the gene matches: 15. Germline CDR1 and CDR2: LNHNV and YYDKDF (reference sequence). Written as DNA, the CDR3 is TGTGCCACCAGCACAAGAGTGTCTAGCGGGGGACTGGGTGAGCAGTTCTTC. The encoded protein is CATSTRVSSGGLGEQFF.